This T cell receptor beta chain comes out of a study of cytomegalovirus exposure and HLA in healthy donors. The study ran its PCR with 60 Vbeta and 13 Jbeta primers. Produced via immunoSEQ multiplex PCR; TCRdb's table is partial and in-frame only. The sample has around 210,000 clones; the top ten hold about 1%. The CDR3 spans 15 residues. V was pared by 1 base and J by 8 bases, with 8 bases of the junction left unmatched. Per the germline V gene, CDR1 is ENHRY and CDR2 is SYGVKD. This sequence was found in a woman aged 30 to 39 in good health and CMV-seropositive. Specimen: PBMCs. V is TRBV10-3 and J is TRBJ2-1, with 7 bases aligning to TRBD2. The CDR3 DNA reads TGTGCCATCAGTGAGTTGTCGGGGGGAATGGATGAGCAGTTCTTC. Protein: CAISELSGGMDEQFF.